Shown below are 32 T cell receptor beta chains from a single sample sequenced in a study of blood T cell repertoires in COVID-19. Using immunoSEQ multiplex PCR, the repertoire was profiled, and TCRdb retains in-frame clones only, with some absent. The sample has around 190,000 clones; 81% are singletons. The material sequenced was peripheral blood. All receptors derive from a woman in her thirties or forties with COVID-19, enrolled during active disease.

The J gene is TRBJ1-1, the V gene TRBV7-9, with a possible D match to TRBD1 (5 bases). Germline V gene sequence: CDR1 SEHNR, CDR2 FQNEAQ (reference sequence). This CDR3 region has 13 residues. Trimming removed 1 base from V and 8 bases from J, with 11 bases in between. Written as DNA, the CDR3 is TGTGCCAGCAGCTTAGTAGGCCAGGGCGAAGCTTTCTTT. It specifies CASSLVGQGEAFF. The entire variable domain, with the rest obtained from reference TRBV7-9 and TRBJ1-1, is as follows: DTGVSQNPRHKITKRGQNVTFRCDPISEHNRLYWYRQTLGQGPEFLTYFQNEAQLEKSRLLSDRFSAERPKGSFSTLEIQRTEQGDSAMYLCASSLVGQGEAFFGQGTRLTVV.

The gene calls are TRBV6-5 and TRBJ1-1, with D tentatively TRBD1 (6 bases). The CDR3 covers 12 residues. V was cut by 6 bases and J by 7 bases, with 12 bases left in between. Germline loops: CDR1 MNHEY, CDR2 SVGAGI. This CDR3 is CASRQGKGEAFF. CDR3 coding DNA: TGTGCCAGCAGACAGGGTAAGGGTGAAGCTTTCTTT.

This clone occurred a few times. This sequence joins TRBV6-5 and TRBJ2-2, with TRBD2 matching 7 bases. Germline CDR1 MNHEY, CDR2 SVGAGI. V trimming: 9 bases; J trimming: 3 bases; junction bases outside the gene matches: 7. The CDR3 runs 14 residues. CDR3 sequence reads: CASGGGRDTGELFF. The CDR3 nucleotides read TGTGCCAGTGGGGGAGGGAGGGACACCGGGGAGCTGTTTTTT.

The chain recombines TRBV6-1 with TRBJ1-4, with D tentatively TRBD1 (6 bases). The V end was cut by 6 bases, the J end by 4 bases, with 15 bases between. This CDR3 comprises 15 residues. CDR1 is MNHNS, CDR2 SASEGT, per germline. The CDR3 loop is CASRSGTLLNEKLFF. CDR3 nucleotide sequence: TGTGCCAGCAGATCCGGGACACTACTTAATGAAAAACTGTTTTTT.

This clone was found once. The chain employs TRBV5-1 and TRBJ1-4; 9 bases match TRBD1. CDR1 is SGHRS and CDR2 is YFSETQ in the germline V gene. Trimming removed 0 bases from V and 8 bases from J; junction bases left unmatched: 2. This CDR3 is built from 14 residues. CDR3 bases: TGCGCCAGCAGCTTGGGGGACAGGGCAGAAAAACTGTTTTTT. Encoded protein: CASSLGDRAEKLFF.

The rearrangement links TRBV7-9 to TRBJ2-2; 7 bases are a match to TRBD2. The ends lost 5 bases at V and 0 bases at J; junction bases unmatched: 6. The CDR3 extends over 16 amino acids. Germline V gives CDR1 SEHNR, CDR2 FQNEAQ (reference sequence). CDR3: CASSLWGGPNTGELFF. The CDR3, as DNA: TGTGCCAGCAGCCTGTGGGGAGGGCCGAACACCGGGGAGCTGTTTTTT.

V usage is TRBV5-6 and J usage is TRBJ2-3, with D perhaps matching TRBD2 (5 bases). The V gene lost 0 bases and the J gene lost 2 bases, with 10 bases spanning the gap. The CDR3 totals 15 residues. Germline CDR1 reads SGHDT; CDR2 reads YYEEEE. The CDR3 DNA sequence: TGTGCCAGCAGCTTGGTTTCGGGGTACACAGATACGCAGTATTTT. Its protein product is CASSLVSGYTDTQYF. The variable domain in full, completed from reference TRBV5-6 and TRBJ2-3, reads DAGVTQSPTHLIKTRGQQVTLRCSPKSGHDTVSWYQQALGQGPQFIFQYYEEEERQRGNFPDRFSGHQFPNYSSELNVNALLLGDSALYLCASSLVSGYTDTQYFGPGTRLTVL.

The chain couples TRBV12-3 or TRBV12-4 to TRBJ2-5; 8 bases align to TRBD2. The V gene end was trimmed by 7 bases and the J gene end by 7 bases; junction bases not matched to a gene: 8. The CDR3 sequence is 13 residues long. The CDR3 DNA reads TGTGCCAGCATCGTAGCGGGGTCCGGGACCCAGTACTTC. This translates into CASIVAGSGTQYF.

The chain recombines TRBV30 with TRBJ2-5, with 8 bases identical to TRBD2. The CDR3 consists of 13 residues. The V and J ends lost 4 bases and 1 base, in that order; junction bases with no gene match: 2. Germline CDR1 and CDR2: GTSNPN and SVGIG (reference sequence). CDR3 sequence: CAWTGLAQETQYF. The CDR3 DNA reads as TGTGCCTGGACCGGACTAGCCCAAGAGACCCAGTACTTC. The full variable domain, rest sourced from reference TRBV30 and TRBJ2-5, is SQTIHQWPATLVQPVGSPLSLECTVEGTSNPNLYWYRQAAGRGLQLLFYSVGIGQISSEVPQNLSASRPQDRQFILSSKKLLLSDSGFYLCAWTGLAQETQYFGPGTRLLVL.

This chain's CDR3 is CASSSVGQGKFVGEQYV. CDR3 DNA sequence: TGTGCCAGCAGCTCCGTGGGACAGGGGAAATTTGTGGGCGAGCAGTACGTC. V usage is TRBV5-6 and J usage is TRBJ2-7; 10 bases line up with TRBD1. The V segment lost 3 bases and the J segment 6 bases; nucleotides outside the gene matches: 15. CDR3 length: 17 amino acids. Germline-derived CDR1 and CDR2 are SGHDT and YYEEEE.

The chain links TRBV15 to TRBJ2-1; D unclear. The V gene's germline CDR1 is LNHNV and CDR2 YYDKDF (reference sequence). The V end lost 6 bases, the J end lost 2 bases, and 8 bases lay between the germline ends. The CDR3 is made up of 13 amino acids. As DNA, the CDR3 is TGTGCCACCAGATTTTATCCCTACAATGAGCAGTTCTTC. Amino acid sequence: CATRFYPYNEQFF.

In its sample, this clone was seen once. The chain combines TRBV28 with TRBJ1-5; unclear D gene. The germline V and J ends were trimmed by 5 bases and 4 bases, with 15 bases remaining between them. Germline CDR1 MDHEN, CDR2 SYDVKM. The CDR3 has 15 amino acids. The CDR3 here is CASSMGGGLNQPQHF. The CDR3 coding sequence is TGTGCCAGCAGTATGGGTGGAGGGTTAAATCAGCCCCAGCATTTT.

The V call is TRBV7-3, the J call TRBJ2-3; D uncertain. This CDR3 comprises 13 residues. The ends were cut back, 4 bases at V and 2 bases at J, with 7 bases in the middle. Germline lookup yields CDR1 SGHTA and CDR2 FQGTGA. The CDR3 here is CASSSLHTDTQYF. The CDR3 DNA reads TGTGCCAGCAGCTCACTGCACACAGATACGCAGTATTTT.

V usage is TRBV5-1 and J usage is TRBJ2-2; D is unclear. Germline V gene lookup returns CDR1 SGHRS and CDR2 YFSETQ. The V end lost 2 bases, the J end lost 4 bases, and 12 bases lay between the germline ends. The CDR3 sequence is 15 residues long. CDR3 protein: CASSFMSTVTGELFF. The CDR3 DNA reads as TGCGCCAGCAGCTTTATGTCCACAGTCACCGGGGAGCTGTTTTTT. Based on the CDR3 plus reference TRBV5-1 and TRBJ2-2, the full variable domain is KAGVTQTPRYLIKTRGQQVTLSCSPISGHRSVSWYQQTPGQGLQFLFEYFSETQRNKGNFPGRFSGRQFSNSRSEMNVSTLELGDSALYLCASSFMSTVTGELFFGEGSRLTVL.

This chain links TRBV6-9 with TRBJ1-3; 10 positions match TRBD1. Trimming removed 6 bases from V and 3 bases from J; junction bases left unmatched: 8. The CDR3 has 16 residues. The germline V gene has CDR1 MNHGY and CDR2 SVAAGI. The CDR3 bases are TGTGCCAGCAGCCCCCCGACAGGGGGCCTTGGAAACACCATATATTTT. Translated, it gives CASSPPTGGLGNTIYF.

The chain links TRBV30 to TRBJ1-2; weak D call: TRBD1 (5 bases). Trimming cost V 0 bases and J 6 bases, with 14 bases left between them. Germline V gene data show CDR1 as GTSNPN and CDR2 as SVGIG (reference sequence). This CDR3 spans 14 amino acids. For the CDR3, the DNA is TGTGCCTGGAGTGTACTGCTCAGGGCGGATGGCTACACCTTC. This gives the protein CAWSVLLRADGYTF.

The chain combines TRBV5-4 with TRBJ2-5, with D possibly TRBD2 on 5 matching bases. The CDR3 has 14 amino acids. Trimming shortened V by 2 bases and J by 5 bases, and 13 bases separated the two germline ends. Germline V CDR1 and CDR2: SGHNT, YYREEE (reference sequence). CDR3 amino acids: CASSFPGEGETQYF. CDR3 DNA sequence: TGTGCCAGCAGCTTCCCCGGGGAAGGGGAGACCCAGTACTTC.

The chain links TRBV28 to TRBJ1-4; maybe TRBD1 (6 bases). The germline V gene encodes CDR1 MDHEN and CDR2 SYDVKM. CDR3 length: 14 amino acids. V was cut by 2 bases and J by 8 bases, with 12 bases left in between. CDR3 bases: TGTGCCAGCAGTTTAATTGGGGGCCGGGAAAAACTGTTTTTT. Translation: CASSLIGGREKLFF.

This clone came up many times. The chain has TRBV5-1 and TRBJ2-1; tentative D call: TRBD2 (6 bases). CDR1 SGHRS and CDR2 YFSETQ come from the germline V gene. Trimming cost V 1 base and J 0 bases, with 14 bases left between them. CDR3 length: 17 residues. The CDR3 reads CASSLTGGASSYNEQFF. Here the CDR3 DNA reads TGCGCCAGCAGCTTGACGGGCGGGGCGAGCTCCTACAATGAGCAGTTCTTC.

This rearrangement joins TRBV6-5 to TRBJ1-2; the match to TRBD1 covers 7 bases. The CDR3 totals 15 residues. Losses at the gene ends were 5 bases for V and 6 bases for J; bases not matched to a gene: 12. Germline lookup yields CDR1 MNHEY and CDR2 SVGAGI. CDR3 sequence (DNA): TGTGCCAGCAGTCCAGAACTGACAGGGACGAATGGCTACACCTTC. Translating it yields CASSPELTGTNGYTF.

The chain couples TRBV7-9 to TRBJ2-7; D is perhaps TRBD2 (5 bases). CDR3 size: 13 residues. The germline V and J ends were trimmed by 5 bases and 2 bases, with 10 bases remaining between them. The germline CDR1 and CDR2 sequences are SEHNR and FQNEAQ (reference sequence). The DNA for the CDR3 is TGTGCCAGCAGCAAACCCGGGACCTACGAGCAGTACTTC. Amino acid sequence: CASSKPGTYEQYF.

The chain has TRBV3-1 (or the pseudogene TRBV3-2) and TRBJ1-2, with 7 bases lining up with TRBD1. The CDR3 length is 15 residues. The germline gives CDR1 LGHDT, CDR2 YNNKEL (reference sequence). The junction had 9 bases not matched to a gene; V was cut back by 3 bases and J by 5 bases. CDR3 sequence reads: CASSHDAGTAYGYTF. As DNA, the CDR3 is TGTGCCAGCAGCCACGATGCAGGGACAGCTTATGGCTACACCTTC.

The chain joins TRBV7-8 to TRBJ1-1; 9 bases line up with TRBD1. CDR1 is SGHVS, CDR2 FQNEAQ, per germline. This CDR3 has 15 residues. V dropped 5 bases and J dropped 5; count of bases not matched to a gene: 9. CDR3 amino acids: CASSKGQGKGTEAFF. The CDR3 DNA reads TGTGCCAGCAGCAAGGGACAGGGAAAGGGGACTGAAGCTTTCTTT.

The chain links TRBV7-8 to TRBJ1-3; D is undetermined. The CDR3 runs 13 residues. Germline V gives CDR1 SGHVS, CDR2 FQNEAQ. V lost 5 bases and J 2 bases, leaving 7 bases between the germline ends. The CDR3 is CASSTHTGNTIYF. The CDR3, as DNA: TGTGCCAGCAGCACACATACTGGAAACACCATATATTTT.

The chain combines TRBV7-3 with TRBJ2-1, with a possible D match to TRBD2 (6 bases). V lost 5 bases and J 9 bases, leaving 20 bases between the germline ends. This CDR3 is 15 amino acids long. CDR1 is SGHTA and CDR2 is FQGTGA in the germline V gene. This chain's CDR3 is CASSHATTKGGEQFF. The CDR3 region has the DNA TGTGCCAGCAGCCATGCCACCACAAAGGGAGGTGAGCAGTTCTTC.

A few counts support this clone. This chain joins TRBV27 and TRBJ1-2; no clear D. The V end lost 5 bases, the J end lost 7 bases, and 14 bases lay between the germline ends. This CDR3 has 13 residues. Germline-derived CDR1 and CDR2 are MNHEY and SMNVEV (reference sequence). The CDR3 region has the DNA TGTGCCAGCAGTCCTCAGTTGGAGGGTGGCTACACCTTC. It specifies CASSPQLEGGYTF.

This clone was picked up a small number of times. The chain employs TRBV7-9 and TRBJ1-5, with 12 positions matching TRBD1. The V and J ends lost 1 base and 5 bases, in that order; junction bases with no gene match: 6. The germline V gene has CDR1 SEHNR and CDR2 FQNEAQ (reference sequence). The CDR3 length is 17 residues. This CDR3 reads CASSLVGTGGGDQPQHF. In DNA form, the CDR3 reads TGTGCCAGCAGCTTAGTTGGGACAGGGGGCGGGGATCAGCCCCAGCATTTT.

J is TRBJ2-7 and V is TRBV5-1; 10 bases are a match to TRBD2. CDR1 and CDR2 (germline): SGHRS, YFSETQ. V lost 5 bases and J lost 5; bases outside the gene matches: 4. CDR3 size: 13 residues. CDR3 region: CASSGLAVHEQYF. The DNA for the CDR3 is TGCGCCAGCAGTGGACTAGCGGTCCACGAGCAGTACTTC.

DNA of the CDR3: TGTGCCAGCCTAGCGGGAGGGCCCAACACCGGGGAGCTGTTTTTT. It codes for CASLAGGPNTGELFF. The V call is TRBV19, the J call TRBJ2-2, with 12 bases matching TRBD2. The J segment lost 2 bases and the V segment lost 9 bases, leaving 4 bases of the junction unmatched. The length of the CDR3 is 15 residues. CDR1 and CDR2 from the germline V gene are LNHDA and SQIVND (reference sequence).

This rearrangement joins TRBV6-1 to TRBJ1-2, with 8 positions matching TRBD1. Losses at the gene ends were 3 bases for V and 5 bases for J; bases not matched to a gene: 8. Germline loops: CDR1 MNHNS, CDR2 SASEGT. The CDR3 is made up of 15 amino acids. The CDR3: CASSEGQAPGYGYTF. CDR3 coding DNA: TGTGCCAGCAGTGAGGGACAGGCGCCTGGGTATGGCTACACCTTC.

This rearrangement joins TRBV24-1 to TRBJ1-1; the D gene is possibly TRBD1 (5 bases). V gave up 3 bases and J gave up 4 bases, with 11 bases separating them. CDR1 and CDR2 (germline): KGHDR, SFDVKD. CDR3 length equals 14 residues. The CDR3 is CATSDGDGGTEAFF. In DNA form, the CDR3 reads TGTGCCACCAGTGATGGGGACGGGGGCACTGAAGCTTTCTTT.

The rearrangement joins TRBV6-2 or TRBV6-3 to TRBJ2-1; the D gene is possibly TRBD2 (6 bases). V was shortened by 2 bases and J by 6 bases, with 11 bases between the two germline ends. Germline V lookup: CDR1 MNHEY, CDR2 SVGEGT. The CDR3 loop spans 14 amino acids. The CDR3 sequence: CASSYVDYRNEQFF. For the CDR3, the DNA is TGTGCCAGCAGTTACGTGGACTACCGCAATGAGCAGTTCTTC.